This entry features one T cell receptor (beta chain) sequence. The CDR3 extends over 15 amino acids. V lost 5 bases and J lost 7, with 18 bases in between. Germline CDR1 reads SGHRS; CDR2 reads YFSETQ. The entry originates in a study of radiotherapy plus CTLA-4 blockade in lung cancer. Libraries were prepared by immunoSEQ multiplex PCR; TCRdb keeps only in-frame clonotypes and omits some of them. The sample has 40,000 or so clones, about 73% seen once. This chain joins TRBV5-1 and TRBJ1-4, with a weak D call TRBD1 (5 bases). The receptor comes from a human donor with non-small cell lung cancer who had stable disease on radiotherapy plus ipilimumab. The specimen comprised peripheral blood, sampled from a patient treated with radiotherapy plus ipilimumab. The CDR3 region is CASRLEGTGGEKLFF. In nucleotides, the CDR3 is TGCGCCAGCAGACTGGAGGGGACGGGTGGTGAAAAACTGTTTTTT.